This T cell receptor (beta chain) was profiled in a study of beta chain features in type 1 diabetes. General study points: Any role of HLA type in TCRB rearrangement remained unresolved here. Moderate yet significant TCRB CDR3 shortening was seen in Type 1 diabetes patients in all four CD4+ subsets.

Details on this clone: What it binds is unknown.

Expressed TCRB transcripts were sequenced after all isolated RNA was converted to cDNA. The method was immunoSEQ multiplex PCR; TCRdb's version includes in-frame clones alone and lacks a portion of them. The table lists a few hundred thousand clones, about 23% of them singletons. CD4+ naive, central memory, regulatory and stem cell-like memory subsets were isolated by sorting on CD45RO/CCR7/CD25/CD127/CD95/CD27. The sample was naive CD4+ T cells from blood. The clonotype originates from a woman in her thirties with type 1 diabetes.

In DNA, the CDR3 is TGTGCCAGCAGCGTAGCCTTGACAGGGAGCTATGGCTACACCTTC. Encoded protein: CASSVALTGSYGYTF. This chain links TRBV9 with TRBJ1-2; 7 bases are shared with TRBD1. The CDR3 has 15 residues. Germline CDR1 is SGDLS and CDR2 is YYNGEE. The V and J ends lost 0 bases and 4 bases, in that order; junction bases with no gene match: 6.